The clone carrying this T cell receptor (beta chain) was seen only a few times. This entry comes from a study of T cell repertoires in cytomegalovirus infection. TCRdb called the reads again in MiXCR, with one record for every CDR3 protein. Of 250,000 to 300,000 distinct CDR3 sequences listed, over 15% are singletons. The sequenced sample consisted of CD8+ T cells from PBMCs. This clonotype was sampled from a human donor in good health (CMV status not recorded). Some clones in this sample may be carry-over from other donors' samples.

CDR3 bases: TGCAGTGCTCACGACAGCTACGAGCAGTACTTC. Protein sequence: CSAHDSYEQYF. The rearrangement links TRBV20-1 to TRBJ2-7; tentatively, D is TRBD1 (5 bases). Looked up from germline, CDR1 is DFQATT and CDR2 is SNEGSKA (reference sequence). This CDR3 contains 11 residues. Deletions cut 5 bases from V and 3 bases from J, with 8 bases between.